This T cell receptor (beta chain) was recorded in a study of Ad26.COV2.S vaccination and SARS-CoV-2 variants. Study as a whole: The vaccine Ad26.COV2.S was put into the muscle once, or twice with 56 days between.

J was trimmed by 1 base and V by 10 bases; bases with no gene match: 6. Germline V CDR1 and CDR2: LNHDA, SQIVND (reference sequence). The CDR3 sequence is 13 residues long. General study points: From the TCR breadth and depth analyses, total T cell responses may have been underestimated. Similar non-spike TCR breadth was seen in vaccine and placebo recipients.

Some clones are missing from TCRdb's copy, which holds only in-frame ones; the method was immunoSEQ multiplex PCR. The data contain 400,000 to 500,000 clones, roughly nine tenths of them seen just once; the ten biggest clones take up over 2%. The treatment was: some 20 received Ad26.COV2.S at low or high dose, single or two shots; roughly five received placebo; per-sample allocation not given. Samples were taken on day 63 after the first vaccine or placebo injection. In Boston, the donor was an adult between 18-55 years of age. A word on this clone: The antigen remains unidentified.

The receptor's source is a person aged 18-65 years who received the Ad26.COV2.S COVID-19 vaccine or a placebo. J is TRBJ1-1 and V is TRBV19; 7 nucleotides line up with TRBD1. Sequenced material: peripheral blood, taken in a trial of Ad26.COV2.S vaccine versus placebo. Here the CDR3 reads CATTWTGNTEAFF. CDR3 DNA: TGTGCCACCACGTGGACAGGGAACACTGAAGCTTTCTTT. Full variable domain (outside the CDR3, taken from reference TRBV19 and TRBJ1-1): DGGITQSPKYLFRKEGQNVTLSCEQNLNHDAMYWYRQDPGQGLRLIYYSQIVNDFQKGDIAEGYSVSREKKESFPLTVTSAQKNPTAFYLCATTWTGNTEAFFGQGTRLTVV.